Reported below is one TCR beta chain. Its antigen is as yet unknown. With 60 Vbeta and 13 Jbeta primers, the PCR was carried out. Profiling relied on immunoSEQ multiplex PCR, and the TCRdb table lists in-frame clones only, not all of them. Of around 72,000 clones detected, about 72% appear once; the ten largest clones hold roughly 21%. These data are taken from a study of cytomegalovirus exposure and HLA in healthy donors. Study overall: Among the approximately 420 donors who were genotyped, approximately 83% fell in the genetic ancestry cluster that is associated with self-reported Caucasian donors. Findings and caveats of the study: Among CMV-associated TCR beta chains, most appeared HLA-restricted in a later analysis.

Healthy bone marrow donors formed the donor group. CDR3 size: 18 residues. J gave up 4 bases and V 4 bases, and 17 bases lay outside the gene matches. The germline gives CDR1 SEHNR, CDR2 FQNEAQ (reference sequence). The sequenced sample was PBMCs. This chain links TRBV7-9 with TRBJ2-5, with 8 bases lining up with TRBD2. The clonotype was recovered from a man aged 35 to 55 in good health and CMV-seropositive. CDR3 DNA: TGTGCCAGCAGCTCGGGGGAGCCGTTGCGGGGGGCCTCAGAGACCCAGTACTTC. It encodes CASSSGEPLRGASETQYF.